Below, one T cell receptor beta chain is given with its context. What it binds is unknown. The CDR3 has 18 amino acids. The J segment lost 4 bases and the V segment lost 5 bases, leaving 7 bases of the junction unmatched. Germline assignment: CDR1 SEHNR and CDR2 FQNEAQ (reference sequence). The source of the sample is a study of T cell responses to AZD1222 COVID-19 vaccine. Study-level findings and limits: Researchers took repertoire samples only after the peak T cell response had come. Among spike-specific TCRs, nearly half reportedly target unmutated variant regions. Among vaccine-associated CD4 TCRs, coverage spanned spike, with dominance at 160-218 and 743-854.

The data were produced by immunoSEQ multiplex PCR, yet TCRdb's version contains in-frame clones alone and is incomplete. The sample lists 150,000 to 200,000 clones; almost 95% were seen once. The specimen was peripheral blood, collected on day 0 of AZD1222 vaccination. This TCR was sampled from an adult in good health. This chain joins TRBV7-9 and TRBJ2-2, with TRBD2 matching 16 bases. In DNA form, the CDR3 reads TGTGCCAGCAGCCCCGGGACTAGCGGGAGGGCCGGCACCGGGGAGCTGTTTTTT. Amino acids: CASSPGTSGRAGTGELFF.